This T cell receptor (beta chain) emerged from a study of blood T cell repertoires in COVID-19. Study-level information: Sample material is recorded as cDNA or gDNA derived from T cells, B-cell-depleted T cells, or PBMCs.

In the study's own analysis: From reference gene primer amplification, estimates of nucleated cell counts were derived. Produced via immunoSEQ multiplex PCR; TCRdb's table is partial and in-frame only. V, J and clone size were drawn from that table, and D and trimming were deduced from the DNA. The sample records about 72,000 clones, less than 85% being singletons. The CDR3 runs 15 residues. Germline loops: CDR1 MNHEY, CDR2 SVGAGI. The V end was cut by 6 bases, the J end by 2 bases, with 14 bases between. In its sample, this clone was seen once. The rearrangement links TRBV6-5 to TRBJ1-5; no firm D call. The sequenced material came from peripheral blood. The sequence derives from a man between 60 and 75 years old with acute or convalescent COVID-19. CDR3 protein: CASRPIWRGNQPQHF. The CDR3 nucleotides are TGTGCCAGCAGGCCGATCTGGAGGGGCAATCAGCCCCAGCATTTT.